Each of the 10 T cell receptor beta chains below was sequenced from the same sample in a study of blood T cells in healthy people across ages. Then a second PCR, running roughly 7 to 11 cycles, was carried out with a sample-barcoded 5' primer and a J-beta primer mix. From the 5' RACE reads, TCRdb called clonotypes with MiXCR, one entry per CDR3 protein. The sample shows around 1.7 million distinct CDR3 sequences, about 28% of them seen only once. Sequencing was performed on blood. The receptors stem from a woman aged 25 to 39 in good health.

This chain connects TRBV7-2 to TRBJ1-1; D gene unclear. The CDR3 is made up of 16 amino acids. The ends were cut back, 5 bases at V and 5 bases at J, with 21 bases in the middle. Germline-derived CDR1 and CDR2 are SGHTA and FQGNSA. CDR3 bases: TGTGCCAGCAGCCCATCCTCACAGATCAAAGGGACTGAAGCTTTCTTT. Its protein is CASSPSSQIKGTEAFF. Together with reference TRBV7-2 and TRBJ1-1, the CDR3 gives the full variable domain: GAGVSQSPSNKVTEKGKDVELRCDPISGHTALYWYRQSLGQGLEFLIYFQGNSAPDKSGLPSDRFSAERTGGSVSTLTIQRTQQEDSAVYLCASSPSSQIKGTEAFFGQGTRLTVV.

The chain employs TRBV3-1 and TRBJ2-1; unclear D gene. The CDR3 runs to 13 residues. Germline V CDR1 and CDR2: LGHDT, YNNKEL (reference sequence). Deletions cut 4 bases from V and 4 bases from J, with 8 bases between. The CDR3 DNA reads TGTGCCAGCAGCCTCCCCGCTTACAATGAGCAGTTCTTC. Translation gives CASSLPAYNEQFF.

This clonotype was seen ten or more times. CDR3: CASSPGRRNQPQHF. CDR3 coding DNA: TGTGCCAGCAGTCCCGGACGGCGAAATCAGCCCCAGCATTTT. The chain recombines TRBV7-9 with TRBJ1-5; D gene unclear. The CDR3 is 14 amino acids. The germline gives CDR1 SEHNR, CDR2 FQNEAQ (reference sequence). V gave up 6 bases and J gave up 4 bases, with 13 bases separating them.

V and J are TRBV20-1 and TRBJ1-5, with D maybe TRBD1 (5 bases). This CDR3 region has 16 residues. Looked up from germline, CDR1 is DFQATT and CDR2 is SNEGSKA (reference sequence). V shed 5 bases and J shed 0 bases, with 17 bases lying between them. The CDR3 DNA sequence: TGCAGTGCTGGGGGGTTCGGGGGGATTAGCAATCAGCCCCAGCATTTT. Amino acids: CSAGGFGGISNQPQHF.

This sequence joins TRBV5-1 and TRBJ1-2; 11 bases fit TRBD1. The CDR3 contains 15 residues. Trimming cost V 4 bases and J 8 bases; bases outside gene matches: 10. Germline V gives CDR1 SGHRS, CDR2 YFSETQ. CDR3 nucleotides: TGCGCCAGCAGCGGCGGACAGGGGGCAGAATCGGGCTACACCTTC. Translation gives CASSGGQGAESGYTF.

In this sample, this clonotype turned up a few times. Possible read error: a much larger clone is one base away. The rearrangement links TRBV5-1 to TRBJ2-7; 13 nucleotides line up with TRBD2. The DNA end is more similar to TRBJ2-5, so the J call may be wrong. CDR3 length: 16 amino acids. CDR1 and CDR2 (germline): SGHRS, YFSETQ. The CDR3 loop is CASSSGLAGEKGTQYF. The CDR3 DNA sequence: TGCGCCAGCAGCTCCGGACTAGCGGGGGAAAAAGGGACCCAGTACTTC.

The J gene is TRBJ1-1, the V gene TRBV6-5, with TRBD1 matching over 9 bases. CDR3 length equals 15 residues. Trimming took 6 bases from V and 11 from J; bases not matched to a gene: 16. Germline CDR1 and CDR2: MNHEY and SVGAGI. The CDR3 bases are TGTGCCAGCAGACCCATGACAGGGGGAACGGTGGGTGCTTTCTTT. As protein: CASRPMTGGTVGAFF.

The chain links TRBV20-1 to TRBJ2-3; D possibly matches TRBD1 or TRBD2 (5 bases each). With 0 bases removed from V and 2 bases from J, the gap between germline ends came to 15 bases. The CDR3 extends over 16 amino acids. The V gene's germline CDR1 is DFQATT and CDR2 SNEGSKA (reference sequence). The CDR3 loop is CSARDPDGTSTDTQYF. The CDR3 coding sequence is TGCAGTGCTAGAGATCCCGACGGGACCTCCACAGATACGCAGTATTTT.

The chain recombines TRBV29-1 with TRBJ2-1; 13 bases line up with TRBD2. The V segment lost 6 bases and the J segment 10 bases; nucleotides outside the gene matches: 9. The CDR3 is 14 amino acids. Germline-derived CDR1 and CDR2 are SQVTM and ANQGSEA. The CDR3 DNA reads TGCAGCGTGCGACTAGCGGGGGGTTCGGGAGAGCAGTTCTTC. Its translation is CSVRLAGGSGEQFF.

Here the CDR3 DNA reads TGCGCCAGCAGCTCCGGGAGCGACACCGGGGAGCTGTTTTTT. It yields the protein CASSSGSDTGELFF. V usage is TRBV5-1 and J usage is TRBJ2-2, with a weak D call TRBD2 (6 bases). V was pared by 3 bases and J by 3 bases, with 9 bases between. This CDR3 comprises 14 residues. Germline CDR1 and CDR2: SGHRS and YFSETQ. Drawing the rest from reference TRBV5-1 and TRBJ2-2, the complete variable domain is KAGVTQTPRYLIKTRGQQVTLSCSPISGHRSVSWYQQTPGQGLQFLFEYFSETQRNKGNFPGRFSGRQFSNSRSEMNVSTLELGDSALYLCASSSGSDTGELFFGEGSRLTVL.